This T cell receptor (beta chain) emerged from a study of cytomegalovirus exposure and HLA in healthy donors. Study-wide context: It was reported in a later analysis that the same platform had been used for the roughly 130 validation repertoires as for the roughly 650 first-cohort repertoires.

This CDR3 comprises 13 residues. The V end lost 5 bases, the J end lost 2 bases, and 8 bases lay between the germline ends. The germline CDR1 and CDR2 sequences are MNHEY and SMNVEV (reference sequence). Sequenced by immunoSEQ multiplex PCR; TCRdb stores in-frame clones only, minus some. The table includes 200,000 to 250,000 clones, approximately 83% detected once. The chain uses TRBV27 and TRBJ2-3, with D uncertain. The sequenced material came from PBMCs. This receptor was taken from a woman between 25 and 40 years old in good health and CMV-seropositive. The CDR3 loop is CASSGYSTDTQYF. CDR3 nucleotide sequence: TGTGCCAGCAGTGGCTATTCCACAGATACGCAGTATTTT.